The rows below give T cell receptor beta chains drawn from one sample of a study of blood T cells in healthy people across ages. TCRdb reanalysed the 5' RACE reads using MiXCR and keeps one entry per CDR3 protein. The sample contains hundreds of thousands of distinct CDR3 sequences, about 56% of which appear only once. The sequenced sample consisted of blood. The receptors derive from a man between 40 and 49 years old in good health. The CDR3 runs from the conserved cysteine through the conserved F or W. The D gene is left open where the match is weak. Rows give clone size only sometimes, using once, few, many, or a class for an expanded clone.

>TRBJ2-5|few|.|TRBV12-3/TRBV12-4|14
CASSLTGLQETQYF
TGTGCCAGCAGTTTAACGGGACTTCAAGAGACCCAGTACTTC
>TRBJ2-3|.|TRBD2|TRBV7-2|15
CASRPGLAGKDTQYF
TGTGCCAGCAGACCCGGACTAGCGGGAAAAGATACGCAGTATTTT
>TRBJ2-5|few|.|TRBV20-1|14
CSAREPGAKETQYF
TGCAGTGCTAGGGAACCGGGTGCCAAAGAGACCCAGTACTTC
>TRBJ2-1|.|.|TRBV5-1|16
CASSLDPPPVGGEQFF
TGCGCCAGCAGCTTGGATCCTCCACCGGTCGGAGGTGAGCAGTTCTTC
>TRBJ2-3|once|TRBD2|TRBV4-2|16
CASSQETSGITDTQYF
TGTGCCAGCAGCCAAGAGACTAGCGGGATAACAGATACGCAGTATTTT
>TRBJ1-4|.|.|TRBV6-5|13
CASSGRRGEKLFF
TGTGCCAGCAGCGGCCGGCGGGGTGAAAAACTGTTTTTT
>TRBJ1-1|once|.|TRBV6-2/TRBV6-3|12
CASSPRLTEAFF
TGTGCCAGCAGCCCCCGGTTGACAGAAGCTTTCTTT
>TRBJ2-7|few|.|TRBV4-2|15
CASSQDLAKPYEQYF
TGTGCCAGCAGCCAAGATCTCGCCAAGCCCTACGAGCAGTACTTC
>TRBJ2-2|few|.|TRBV9|15
CASRSGQARPGELFF
TGTGCCAGCAGATCGGGGCAGGCCCGCCCTGGGGAGCTGTTTTTT
>TRBJ2-1|.|TRBD2|TRBV11-2|19
CASSLDGASGRWSYNEQFF
TGTGCCAGCAGCTTAGACGGGGCTAGCGGGAGATGGTCCTACAATGAGCAGTTCTTC
>TRBJ2-1|.|.|TRBV7-6|15
CASSLDSALYNEQFF
TGTGCCAGCAGCTTAGATAGCGCCCTATACAATGAGCAGTTCTTC
>TRBJ2-5|few|.|TRBV27|13
CASSLQEGGTQYF
TGTGCCAGCAGTTTACAAGAGGGGGGGACCCAGTACTTC
>TRBJ1-2|few|.|TRBV4-1|17
CASSQVDLGFAADGYTF
TGCGCCAGCAGCCAAGTAGATCTTGGGTTTGCCGCAGATGGCTACACCTTC
>TRBJ2-4|.|.|TRBV3-1|14
CASSQDIAKNIQYF
TGTGCCAGCAGCCAAGATATAGCTAAAAACATTCAGTACTTC
>TRBJ1-2|once|TRBD1|TRBV11-1|19
CASSLEGTSGTDANYGYTF
TGTGCCAGCAGCCTAGAAGGGACCTCCGGGACAGATGCCAACTATGGCTACACCTTC
>TRBJ1-1|.|.|TRBV27|13
CASSLWLDTEAFF
TGTGCCAGCAGTTTATGGCTGGACACTGAAGCTTTCTTT
>TRBJ2-3|.|TRBD2|TRBV27|17
CASSSLARGPSTDTQYF
TGTGCCAGCAGTTCACTAGCGAGAGGGCCCAGCACAGATACGCAGTATTTT
>TRBJ1-1|.|.|TRBV20-1|14
CSARDPTTNSEAFF
TGCAGTGCTAGAGATCCCACAACCAACTCTGAAGCTTTCTTT
>TRBJ2-1|few|.|TRBV15|14
CATAKGDSYNEQFF
TGTGCCACCGCCAAAGGGGACTCCTACAATGAGCAGTTCTTC
>TRBJ1-2|many|TRBD1|TRBV5-1|15
CASSLSGQERYGYTF
TGCGCCAGCAGCTTGTCTGGACAGGAACGATATGGCTACACCTTC
>TRBJ2-5|.|TRBD2|TRBV6-2/TRBV6-3|15
CASKESGGVQETQYF
TGTGCCAGCAAGGAGAGCGGGGGGGTCCAAGAGACCCAGTACTTC
>TRBJ2-4|.|TRBD1|TRBV12-3/TRBV12-4|14
CASASDRASNIQYF
TGTGCCAGCGCAAGCGACAGGGCTTCAAACATTCAGTACTTC
>TRBJ2-6|.|.|TRBV28|18
CASSKRGRGEHGANVLTF
TGTGCCAGCAGCAAAAGGGGAAGGGGGGAGCATGGGGCCAACGTCCTGACTTTC
>TRBJ2-5|few|.|TRBV12-3/TRBV12-4|14
CASSYGAGRETQYF
TGTGCCAGCAGTTACGGGGCGGGTAGAGAGACCCAGTACTTC
>TRBJ2-7|.|.|TRBV27|13
CASSHDRIYEQYF
TGTGCCAGCAGTCACGACAGAATCTACGAGCAGTACTTC
>TRBJ2-3|few|.|TRBV7-6|15
CASSLEQEYVDTQYF
TGTGCCAGCAGCTTAGAACAGGAGTATGTAGATACGCAGTATTTT
>TRBJ1-2|.|.|TRBV29-1|13
CSVADGPNYGYTF
TGCAGCGTTGCGGACGGCCCTAACTATGGCTACACCTTC